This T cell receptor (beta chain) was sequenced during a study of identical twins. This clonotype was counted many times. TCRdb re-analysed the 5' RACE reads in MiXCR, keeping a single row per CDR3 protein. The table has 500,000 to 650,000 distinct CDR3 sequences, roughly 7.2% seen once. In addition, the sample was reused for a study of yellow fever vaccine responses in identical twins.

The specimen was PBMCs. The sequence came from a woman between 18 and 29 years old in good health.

The CDR3, as DNA: TGTGCCAGCAGTCCTGGACAGGAACGGAATCAGCCCCAGCATTTT. Amino acid sequence: CASSPGQERNQPQHF. The rearrangement uses TRBV2 and TRBJ1-5; 7 bases fit TRBD1. The CDR3 runs 15 residues. Germline trimming cut 5 bases from V and 4 bases from J; bases unmatched to any gene: 8. Germline V gene data show CDR1 as SNHLY and CDR2 as FYNNEI.